The T cell receptor (beta chain) described here comes from a study of shared clonotypes between healthy human individuals. Whole-study results and caveats: Between a handful of donors, naive CD4 clonotypes were shared at a level of approximately 5%.

Germline CDR1 KGHSH, CDR2 LQKENI. This CDR3 is built from 18 residues. With 2 bases removed from V and 0 bases from J, the gap between germline ends came to 17 bases. In the case of this clone: Its antigen is unknown.

The run depth of the assay was deep. Once extracted for a subset, genomic DNA was divided evenly among several immunoSEQ plates. Here immunoSEQ multiplex PCR was the method, and the copy in TCRdb shows in-frame clones only, minus some. The data hold around 690,000 clones, with 80% to 95% observed a single time. The chain uses TRBV18 and TRBJ1-5, with TRBD1 as a possible D gene (6 bases). The sequence was obtained from a man aged 18 to 29 in good health. Some clones in this sample may be carry-over from other donors' samples. Sequencing used memory CD8+ T cells from PBMCs. Described subset: CD45RO+ cells pooled with CCR7-negative TemRA cells. CDR3 in amino acids: CASSPGPGTRSSNQPQHF. The DNA for the CDR3 is TGTGCCAGCTCACCAGGTCCCGGGACAAGGAGTAGCAATCAGCCCCAGCATTTT. Full variable domain (rest looked up from reference TRBV18 and TRBJ1-5): NAGVMQNPRHLVRRRGQEARLRCSPMKGHSHVYWYRQLPEEGLKFMVYLQKENIIDESGMPKERFSAEFPKEGPSILRIQQVVRGDSAAYFCASSPGPGTRSSNQPQHFGDGTRLSIL.